One T cell receptor beta chain is described in this entry. No cognate antigen has been identified for it. Nothing much larger sits one base from this clone, and base qualities are not available. Every donor was a healthy Caucasian. Compared with germline, V lacks 2 bases and J lacks 9 bases; bases without a gene match: 7. CDR1 and CDR2 are drawn from the germline V gene: SGHDT, YYEEEE. The CDR3 runs 16 residues from the cysteine to the phenylalanine. Left in the record is the CDR3 DNA by itself, 48 bases read in frame from the first base. The method behind the library was 5' RACE. The instrument given in TCRdb is Illumina HiSeq 2000. A universal primer binding site was introduced by template switching, and a unique molecular identifier was present in the final cDNA, enabling accurate counting of TCR cDNA molecules. Specific primers in the conserved constant-segment region were used to synthesize first-strand cDNA for the TCR alpha and beta chains. Each cDNA library was double barcoded, with a SMART-Mk sample barcode plus Illumina barcodes, to control for contamination. TruSeq adapter sequences, together with Illumina sample barcodes, were added in two successive PCR steps. Sequencing of the TCR alpha and beta cDNA libraries was done on the Illumina HiSeq platform using custom primers. The original methods were these. MiGEC was used to process raw reads and extract unique molecular identifiers, and MiXCR was used to find CDR3 positions. For each individual, recombination models were inferred using an EM algorithm with the repgenHMM and IGoR tools. The tcR package in R was used for shared clonotype analysis, with sharing normalized by the product of cloneset sizes. Out-of-frame nonproductive sequences were analyzed to study raw recombination free of thymic and clonal selection effects. TCRdb reprocessed the public reads (quality trimming at Q25 with fastp, clone calling with MiXCR) and kept in-frame beta chains. Every distinct CDR3 protein forms one entry, paired with its most common genes and DNA. TCRdb's processing, not the study's, gives the V and J calls here. A total of roughly 1.6 million distinct CDR3 sequences appear in this sample, around 29% of them only once. The top ten clonotypes cover less than 0.35% of the sample.

The sample belongs to a study of identical twins (dated by TCRdb to 2016 to 2017). In the study overall: To test whether fetal clonotypes persist, this study deep-sequenced TCR alpha and beta repertoires from monozygotic twins, from unrelated adults of various ages, and from cord blood. To rule out contamination, replicate twin experiments were performed at different times with different library preparation protocols.

Results the study describes overall, beyond this receptor: Zero-insertion analyses could be partly confounded by invariant T cells such as MAIT and iNKT, though diverse VJ usage argued against such confounding for most clonotypes. A weaker excess of twin sharing was found in beta out-of-frame sequences because the signal-to-noise ratio was lowered by fewer shared sequences. Compared with coincidental sharing between unrelated individuals, out-of-frame TCR alpha sequences shared between twins showed an excess of sequences with low generation probability. In monozygotic twins, recombination models systematically underestimated out-of-frame TCR alpha sharing, but the models matched the sharing seen between unrelated individuals. Fewer insertions were carried by abundant cord blood beta clonotypes; a weaker similar trend was observed in young adult naive repertoires, while no such trend was observed in memory repertoires. Because the same donors could not be followed over many years, conclusions were based on cross-sectional statistical analysis.

The receptor comes from a newborn girl in good health. What was sequenced was cord blood. Recombination linked TRBV5-6 to TRBJ2-1; a stretch of 14 junction bases matches TRBD2. The DNA sequence follows: TGTGCCAGCAGCTTTCAGAGACTAGCGGGGGGGCGTGAGCAGTTCTTC. Its protein reads: CASSFQRLAGGREQFF.